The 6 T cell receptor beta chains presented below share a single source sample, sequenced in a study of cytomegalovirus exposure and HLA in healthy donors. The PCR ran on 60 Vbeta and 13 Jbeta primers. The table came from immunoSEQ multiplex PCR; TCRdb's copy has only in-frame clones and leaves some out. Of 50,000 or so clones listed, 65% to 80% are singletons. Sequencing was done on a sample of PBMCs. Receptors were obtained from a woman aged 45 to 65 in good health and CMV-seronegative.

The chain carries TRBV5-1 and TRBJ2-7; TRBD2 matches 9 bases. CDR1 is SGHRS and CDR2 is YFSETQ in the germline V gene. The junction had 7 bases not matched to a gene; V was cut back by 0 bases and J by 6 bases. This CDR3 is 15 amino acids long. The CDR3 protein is CASSLVASGEGEQYF. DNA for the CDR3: TGCGCCAGCAGCTTGGTGGCTAGCGGGGAGGGCGAGCAGTACTTC.

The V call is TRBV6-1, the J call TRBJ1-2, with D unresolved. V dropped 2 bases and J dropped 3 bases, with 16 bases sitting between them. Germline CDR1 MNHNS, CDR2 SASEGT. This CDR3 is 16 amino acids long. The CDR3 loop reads CASSEKWPVADYGYTF. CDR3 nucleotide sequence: TGTGCCAGCAGTGAAAAGTGGCCCGTTGCGGACTATGGCTACACCTTC.

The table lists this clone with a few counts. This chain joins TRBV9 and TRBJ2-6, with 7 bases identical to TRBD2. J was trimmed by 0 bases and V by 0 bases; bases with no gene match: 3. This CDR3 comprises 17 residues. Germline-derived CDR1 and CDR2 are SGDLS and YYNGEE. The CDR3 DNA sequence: TGTGCCAGCAGCGTAGTAGCGGGCCCCTCTGGGGCCAACGTCCTGACTTTC. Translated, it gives CASSVVAGPSGANVLTF.

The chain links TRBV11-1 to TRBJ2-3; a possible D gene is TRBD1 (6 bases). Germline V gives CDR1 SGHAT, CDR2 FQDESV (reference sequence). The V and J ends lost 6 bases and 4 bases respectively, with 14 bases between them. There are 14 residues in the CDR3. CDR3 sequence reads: CASRSRQESDTQYF. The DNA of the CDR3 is TGTGCCAGCAGGTCGCGACAGGAGTCAGATACGCAGTATTTT.

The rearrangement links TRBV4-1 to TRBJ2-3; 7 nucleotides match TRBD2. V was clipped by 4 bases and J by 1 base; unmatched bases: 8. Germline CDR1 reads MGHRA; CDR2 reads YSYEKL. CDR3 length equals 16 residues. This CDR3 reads CASSPNRGRGTDTQYF. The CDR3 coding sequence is TGCGCCAGCAGCCCAAACCGGGGGAGGGGCACAGATACGCAGTATTTT.

For the CDR3, the DNA is TGTGCCAGCAGTAGTACGGGGAACTATGGCTACACCTTC. Amino acid sequence: CASSSTGNYGYTF. The chain employs TRBV28 and TRBJ1-2; D is uncertain. Trimming cost V 5 bases and J 2 bases, with 9 bases left between them. In germline, CDR1 is MDHEN, CDR2 SYDVKM. The CDR3 spans 13 residues.